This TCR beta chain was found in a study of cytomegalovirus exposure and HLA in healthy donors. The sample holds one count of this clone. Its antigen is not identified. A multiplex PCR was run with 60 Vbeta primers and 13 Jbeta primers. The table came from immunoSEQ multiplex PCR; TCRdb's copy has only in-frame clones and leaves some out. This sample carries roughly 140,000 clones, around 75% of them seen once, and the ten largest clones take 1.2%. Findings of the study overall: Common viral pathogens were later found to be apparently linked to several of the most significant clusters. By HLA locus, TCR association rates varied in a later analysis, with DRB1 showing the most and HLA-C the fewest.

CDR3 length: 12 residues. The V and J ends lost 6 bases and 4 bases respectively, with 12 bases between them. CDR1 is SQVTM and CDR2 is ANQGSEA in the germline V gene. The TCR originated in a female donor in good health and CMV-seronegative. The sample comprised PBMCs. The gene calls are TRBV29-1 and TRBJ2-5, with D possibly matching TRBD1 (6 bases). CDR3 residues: CSVSQGTETQYF. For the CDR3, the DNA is TGCAGCGTCTCACAGGGAACAGAGACCCAGTACTTC.